This TCR beta chain was obtained from a study of Tregs in tolerant kidney transplant recipients. The CDR3 covers 15 residues. The J segment lost 5 bases and the V segment lost 4 bases, leaving 9 bases of the junction unmatched. CDR1 is SGHRS, CDR2 YFSETQ, per germline. The study, taken as a whole, reports: No direct test of biological reproducibility was done here. Findings come from small patient numbers and require larger validation.

On this clone itself: What it recognizes is unknown.

Unstimulated Tregs (CD4+CD25+CD127-) and CD4+CD25- non-Tregs were sorted from PBMCs. Only in-frame clones appear in the TCRdb table, and some are missing; sequencing was by immunoSEQ multiplex PCR. The table has about 88,000 clones, just over 90% seen once. This clonotype originated in a human donor in good health. Specimen: CD8+ T cells from blood. The J gene is TRBJ2-5, the V gene TRBV5-1; TRBD1 matches at 9 bases. In DNA, the CDR3 is TGCGCCAGCAGCACCGGACAGGGGTGGTATGAGACCCAGTACTTC. Protein: CASSTGQGWYETQYF.